A single sample is the source of the 21 T cell receptor beta chains below, sequenced in a study of immune evolution from preneoplasia to lung adenocarcinoma. Sequencing used immunoSEQ multiplex PCR; TCRdb keeps in-frame clones, though not all of them. The sample has a few thousand clones, 75% to 80% seen once. What was sequenced was FFPE normal lung tissue adjacent to the tumor. The receptors were gathered from a person aged 55 to 70 with lung adenocarcinoma.

The chain carries TRBV27 and TRBJ2-1; 11 bases agree with TRBD2. CDR3 length equals 16 residues. J was trimmed by 5 bases and V by 1 base; bases with no gene match: 4. Per the germline V gene, CDR1 is MNHEY and CDR2 is SMNVEV (reference sequence). The CDR3 sequence is CASSLWNSGRDNEQFF. In DNA, the CDR3 is TGTGCCAGCAGTTTATGGAATAGCGGGAGGGACAATGAGCAGTTCTTC.

This clone was seen only a few times. V gene TRBV7-6 combines with J gene TRBJ2-2; 8 nucleotides agree with TRBD2. Germline CDR1 reads SGHVS; CDR2 reads FNYEAQ. The CDR3 spans 16 residues. V lost 2 bases and J lost 4; bases outside the gene matches: 6. Here the CDR3 DNA reads TGTGCCAGCAGCTTAATCTTGAGCGGGAGCACCGGGGAGCTGTTTTTT. It specifies CASSLILSGSTGELFF.

This chain connects TRBV7-6 to TRBJ1-2, with 11 nucleotides matching TRBD1. Trimming took 2 bases from V and 3 from J; bases not matched to a gene: 14. The CDR3 extends over 19 amino acids. In germline, CDR1 is SGHVS, CDR2 FNYEAQ. For the CDR3, the DNA is TGTGCCAGCAGCTTACACTACCTAGGGGGGACAGGGGGGTACTATGGCTACACCTTC. Translated, it gives CASSLHYLGGTGGYYGYTF.

The gene calls are TRBV5-4 and TRBJ2-7; tentative D call: TRBD1 (7 bases). Germline CDR1 reads SGHNT; CDR2 reads YYREEE (reference sequence). The CDR3 has 14 residues. V was trimmed by 4 bases and J by 3 bases, leaving 14 bases between them. Written as DNA, the CDR3 is TGTGCCAGCAGCCCAGGGGGAGGAAGCTACGAGCAGTACTTC. This translates into CASSPGGGSYEQYF.

The V call is TRBV4-1, the J call TRBJ2-7, with 12 bases that match TRBD2. Germline lookup yields CDR1 MGHRA and CDR2 YSYEKL. Losses at the gene ends were 2 bases for V and 3 bases for J; bases not matched to a gene: 5. The CDR3 covers 16 residues. CDR3 protein: CASSQLAGGPGYEQYF. The CDR3 DNA sequence: TGCGCCAGCAGCCAACTAGCGGGAGGGCCTGGCTACGAGCAGTACTTC.

The rearrangement joins TRBV5-6 to TRBJ2-2, with TRBD1 identical over 7 bases. The CDR3 runs to 15 residues. The germline V gene has CDR1 SGHDT and CDR2 YYEEEE. Unmatched junction bases numbered 3, after V lost 0 bases and J lost 4 bases. CDR3 sequence: CASSLVAGGTGELFF. CDR3 nucleotides: TGTGCCAGCAGCTTGGTAGCAGGGGGCACCGGGGAGCTGTTTTTT.

This chain uses TRBV2 with TRBJ2-4; D is unclear. Looked up from germline, CDR1 is SNHLY and CDR2 is FYNNEI. This CDR3 contains 11 residues. V was clipped by 6 bases and J by 9 bases, with 9 bases between them. This CDR3 reads CASSQLGIQYF. In DNA, the CDR3 is TGTGCCAGCAGCCAACTGGGCATTCAGTACTTC. The entire variable domain, with the rest obtained from reference TRBV2 and TRBJ2-4, is as follows: EPEVTQTPSHQVTQMGQEVILRCVPISNHLYFYWYRQILGQKVEFLVSFYNNEISEKSEIFDDQFSVERPDGSNFTLKIRSTKLEDSAMYFCASSQLGIQYFGAGTRLSVL.

V usage is TRBV7-9 and J usage is TRBJ2-4; 10 positions match TRBD1. V lost 5 bases, J lost 4 bases, and 5 bases stayed unmatched. The CDR3 runs 15 residues. Germline-derived CDR1 and CDR2 are SEHNR and FQNEAQ (reference sequence). DNA of the CDR3: TGTGCCAGCAGCCCGACAGGGGGCTCAAAAAACATTCAGTACTTC. This translates into CASSPTGGSKNIQYF.

This clone was counted a few times. The chain couples TRBV4-1 to TRBJ2-1; D could derive from TRBD1 or TRBD2 (5 bases each). The V end was cut by 4 bases, the J end by 2 bases, with 12 bases between. There are 15 residues in the CDR3. Germline CDR1 MGHRA, CDR2 YSYEKL. CDR3 bases: TGCGCCAGCAGCCCCGGTTGGGGACCCTACAATGAGCAGTTCTTC. This gives the protein CASSPGWGPYNEQFF.

CDR3 in DNA: TGCAGCGTAATCGGTGGTTATACCAACACCGGGGAGCTGTTTTTT. Translated: CSVIGGYTNTGELFF. The chain uses TRBV29-1 and TRBJ2-2, with D hard to call. The CDR3 is 15 amino acids. Trimming removed 6 bases from V and 2 bases from J, with 16 bases in between. CDR1 SQVTM and CDR2 ANQGSEA come from the germline V gene.

In this sample, this clone turned up once. This chain joins TRBV30 and TRBJ1-2, with 11 bases lining up with TRBD1. Germline V gene data show CDR1 as GTSNPN and CDR2 as SVGIG (reference sequence). The CDR3 length is 13 residues. The V segment lost 1 base and the J segment 8 bases; nucleotides outside the gene matches: 3. The chain's CDR3 is CAWSEGTGGGYTF. CDR3 bases: TGTGCCTGGAGTGAAGGGACAGGGGGAGGCTACACCTTC.

This chain uses TRBV7-2 with TRBJ2-7; D not resolved. The germline CDR1 and CDR2 sequences are SGHTA and FQGNSA. The CDR3 spans 13 residues. Trimming shortened V by 1 base and J by 6 bases, and 10 bases separated the two germline ends. The CDR3 region has the DNA TGTGCCAGCAGCTTAGAGCAGTGGAGCGAGCAGTACTTC. Protein sequence: CASSLEQWSEQYF. Using reference TRBV7-2 and TRBJ2-7 for the parts outside the CDR3, the full variable domain is GAGVSQSPSNKVTEKGKDVELRCDPISGHTALYWYRQSLGQGLEFLIYFQGNSAPDKSGLPSDRFSAERTGGSVSTLTIQRTQQEDSAVYLCASSLEQWSEQYFGPGTRLTVT.

This clone was recorded only once. V usage is TRBV27 and J usage is TRBJ2-7; 11 bases fit TRBD2. CDR1 is MNHEY and CDR2 is SMNVEV in the germline V gene (reference sequence). The CDR3 totals 13 residues. With V trimmed by 10 bases and J by 2 bases, 4 bases remained unmatched. The CDR3 sequence: CATQLAGAYEQYF. DNA for the CDR3: TGTGCCACCCAACTAGCGGGGGCCTACGAGCAGTACTTC.

The V and J genes are TRBV6-5 and TRBJ2-1; 8 bases are shared with TRBD1. Germline V gene sequence: CDR1 MNHEY, CDR2 SVGAGI. The CDR3 spans 15 residues. The V and J ends lost 7 bases and 2 bases, in that order; junction bases with no gene match: 7. The CDR3 DNA is TGTGCCAGCACCCCGGACAGGGAAACCTACAATGAGCAGTTCTTC. Translated, it gives CASTPDRETYNEQFF.

In this sample, this clone is large. The chain recombines TRBV9 with TRBJ2-5; no reliable D call. The CDR3 has 11 residues. The germline V gene encodes CDR1 SGDLS and CDR2 YYNGEE. V was trimmed by 3 bases and J by 8 bases, leaving 8 bases between them. The CDR3 reads CASSATSTQYF. The CDR3 bases are TGTGCCAGCAGCGCAACCTCAACCCAGTACTTC.

By share, this clone ranks as large. The chain joins TRBV28 to TRBJ2-5; 7 bases are shared with TRBD1. Germline CDR1 MDHEN, CDR2 SYDVKM. V was pared by 9 bases and J by 4 bases, with 8 bases of the junction left unmatched. There are 13 residues in the CDR3. This chain's CDR3 is CASNGQERETQYF. CDR3 bases: TGTGCCAGTAATGGACAGGAGAGAGAGACCCAGTACTTC.

V gene TRBV28 combines with J gene TRBJ1-4; 9 bases agree with TRBD1. The germline V gene encodes CDR1 MDHEN and CDR2 SYDVKM. CDR3 length: 16 amino acids. Germline trimming cut 5 bases from V and 1 base from J; bases unmatched to any gene: 5. The CDR3 is CASSPQGAVTNEKLFF. The CDR3 DNA follows: TGTGCCAGCAGTCCACAGGGGGCTGTAACTAATGAAAAACTGTTTTTT. The full variable domain, rest sourced from reference TRBV28 and TRBJ1-4, is DVKVTQSSRYLVKRTGEKVFLECVQDMDHENMFWYRQDPGLGLRLIYFSYDVKMKEKGDIPEGYSVSREKKERFSLILESASTNQTSMYLCASSPQGAVTNEKLFFGSGTQLSVL.

The gene calls are TRBV4-1 and TRBJ2-7; D is unresolved. CDR3 length equals 13 residues. The germline gives CDR1 MGHRA, CDR2 YSYEKL. Trimming pared 3 bases from V and 0 bases from J, leaving 6 bases between. In nucleotides, the CDR3 is TGCGCCAGCAGCCAGGAACCCTCCTACGAGCAGTACTTC. It encodes CASSQEPSYEQYF.

The V and J genes are TRBV7-3 and TRBJ2-7; D is unclear. CDR1 SGHTA and CDR2 FQGTGA come from the germline V gene. V gave up 3 bases and J gave up 1 base, with 13 bases separating them. This CDR3 is 15 amino acids long. CDR3 residues: CASSLIPAQSYEQYF. CDR3 coding DNA: TGTGCCAGCAGCTTGATCCCAGCCCAATCCTACGAGCAGTACTTC.

V and J are TRBV7-6 and TRBJ2-1; 13 bases are shared with TRBD2. J gave up 9 bases and V 4 bases, and 6 bases lay outside the gene matches. This CDR3 region has 15 residues. The germline CDR1 and CDR2 sequences are SGHVS and FNYEAQ. CDR3 in DNA: TGTGCCAGCAGCTACGGACTAGCGGGAGTCGGTGAGCAGTTCTTC. The encoded protein is CASSYGLAGVGEQFF.

This chain joins TRBV10-3 and TRBJ2-6, with TRBD1 matching 8 bases. Trimming took 8 bases from V and 0 from J; bases not matched to a gene: 9. Germline V gene data show CDR1 as ENHRY and CDR2 as SYGVKD. The CDR3 runs 17 residues. The CDR3 DNA reads as TGTGCCATCCTGACAGGGGACCTAGTCTCTGGGGCCAACGTCCTGACTTTC. It specifies CAILTGDLVSGANVLTF.